A single sample is the source of the 10 T cell receptor beta chains below, sequenced in a study of beta chain features in type 1 diabetes. Reverse transcribing all isolated RNA meant expressed TCRB transcripts were sequenced. The protocol was immunoSEQ multiplex PCR, while the TCRdb copy is restricted to in-frame clones and leaves out a portion. The sample carries 900,000 or so clones, roughly 17% recorded once. What was sequenced was naive CD4+ T cells from blood. The receptor set was obtained from a woman between 18 and 30 years old in good health.

This clone was observed a few times. The V call is TRBV5-4, the J call TRBJ2-4, with D unclear. V lost 4 bases and J lost 1, with 12 bases in between. CDR3 length: 15 amino acids. The germline gives CDR1 SGHNT, CDR2 YYREEE (reference sequence). The CDR3 loop reads CASSPVGSAKNIQYF. The CDR3 nucleotides read TGTGCCAGCAGCCCGGTGGGTTCGGCCAAAAACATTCAGTACTTC.

This clone was observed a few times. The J gene is TRBJ2-4, the V gene TRBV5-4; possible D gene TRBD1, 5 bases. The ends were cut back, 0 bases at V and 5 bases at J, with 9 bases in the middle. Germline V gives CDR1 SGHNT, CDR2 YYREEE (reference sequence). The CDR3 extends over 14 amino acids. The DNA of the CDR3 is TGTGCCAGCAGCTTGGGGGGCCCAGAAAACATTCAGTACTTC. Encoded protein: CASSLGGPENIQYF.

This clone occurred a few times. The chain combines TRBV7-2 with TRBJ2-1, with unresolved D. Trimming took off 1 base at V and 4 bases at J, with 11 bases between the two ends. The CDR3 contains 15 residues. Looked up from germline, CDR1 is SGHTA and CDR2 is FQGNSA. CDR3 DNA: TGTGCCAGCAGCTTAGGATCCCCAGCGTACAATGAGCAGTTCTTC. Protein: CASSLGSPAYNEQFF.

The chain has TRBV19 and TRBJ2-3, with D hard to call. This CDR3 is built from 15 residues. CDR1 LNHDA and CDR2 SQIVND come from the germline V gene (reference sequence). V was shortened by 5 bases and J by 4 bases, with 16 bases between the two germline ends. The CDR3 region is CASSPMSGFADTQYF. The CDR3 coding sequence is TGTGCCAGTAGTCCAATGTCCGGGTTCGCAGATACGCAGTATTTT.

The table lists this clone with a few counts. The chain employs TRBV29-1 and TRBJ2-7; D is unclear. Germline CDR1 is SQVTM and CDR2 is ANQGSEA. The CDR3 is made up of 11 amino acids. V lost 6 bases and J lost 2, with 8 bases in between. The CDR3 reads CSVSSPYEQYF. As DNA, the CDR3 is TGCAGCGTCTCGAGCCCCTACGAGCAGTACTTC.

The gene calls are TRBV5-6 and TRBJ1-3; unclear D gene. The CDR3 is 13 amino acids. The germline V and J ends were trimmed by 7 bases and 2 bases, with 10 bases remaining between them. Germline values: CDR1 SGHDT, CDR2 YYEEEE. Here the CDR3 reads CASSAFAGNTIYF. The CDR3 DNA sequence: TGTGCCAGCTCGGCGTTTGCTGGAAACACCATATATTTT. Together with reference TRBV5-6 and TRBJ1-3, the CDR3 gives the full variable domain: DAGVTQSPTHLIKTRGQQVTLRCSPKSGHDTVSWYQQALGQGPQFIFQYYEEEERQRGNFPDRFSGHQFPNYSSELNVNALLLGDSALYLCASSAFAGNTIYFGEGSWLTVV.

This clone was seen only a few times. This chain connects TRBV7-6 to TRBJ2-3; D not certain. The CDR3 is 13 residues long. In germline, CDR1 is SGHVS, CDR2 FNYEAQ. V was shortened by 0 bases and J by 6 bases, with 7 bases between the two germline ends. The CDR3 coding sequence is TGTGCCAGCAGCTTAGCACCAAGGGATACGCAGTATTTT. It codes for CASSLAPRDTQYF.

The chain combines TRBV27 with TRBJ1-5; D possibly corresponds to TRBD1 (6 bases). V was shortened by 6 bases and J by 0 bases, with 9 bases between the two germline ends. The germline gives CDR1 MNHEY, CDR2 SMNVEV (reference sequence). This CDR3 region has 14 residues. CDR3 nucleotide sequence: TGTGCCAGCAGACAGGGCTATAGCAATCAGCCCCAGCATTTT. It translates to CASRQGYSNQPQHF.

The sample holds a few counts of this clone. The rearrangement uses TRBV6-1 and TRBJ2-3; D not certain. CDR1 and CDR2 from the germline V gene are MNHNS and SASEGT. V lost 8 bases and J 8 bases, leaving 20 bases between the germline ends. The CDR3 consists of 14 residues. Here the CDR3 reads CASGLVPPAPTQYF. The CDR3 DNA is TGTGCCAGCGGCCTAGTCCCCCCCGCCCCTACGCAGTATTTT.

The rearrangement uses TRBV18 and TRBJ2-1; a weak D match, TRBD2 (6 bases). V was shortened by 0 bases and J by 9 bases, with 12 bases between the two germline ends. Germline CDR1 and CDR2: KGHSH and LQKENI. This CDR3 is 14 amino acids long. CDR3 sequence reads: CASSPPGLNGEQFF. In nucleotides, the CDR3 is TGTGCCAGCTCACCACCTGGACTAAATGGTGAGCAGTTCTTC.